This T cell receptor (beta chain) was found in a study of cytomegalovirus exposure and HLA in healthy donors. About the research overall: Earlier, 95 million to 120 million unique TCR beta sequences were recovered from around 190 million T cells by an analysis. Study-level points and caveats: Upon later analysis, HLA-associated TCR beta chains proved more clonally expanded than other, equally common chains. In a later analysis, HLA-C alleles had the fewest associated TCRs, DRB1 alleles the most.

The PCR contained 60 Vbeta and 13 Jbeta primers. This table comes from immunoSEQ multiplex PCR, and its TCRdb copy is limited to in-frame clones, with some not included. The sample lists 90,000 to 120,000 clones; around four fifths were seen once. The table lists this clone with a few counts. Its cognate antigen is unknown. The receptor comes from a man younger than 40 in good health and CMV-seronegative. Sequenced sample: PBMCs.

The CDR3 sequence is CASSLLNTEAFF. CDR3 in DNA: TGTGCCAGCAGTCTTTTAAACACTGAAGCTTTCTTT. The J gene is TRBJ1-1, the V gene TRBV6-5; D gene unclear. The CDR3 runs to 12 residues. Germline V CDR1 and CDR2: MNHEY, SVGAGI. V dropped 5 bases and J dropped 2 bases, with 6 bases sitting between them.